The TCR beta chain under discussion was sequenced for a study of low-dose radiotherapy and immunotherapy resistance in tumors. This clonotype was recorded at least ten times. CDR1 is KGHSH, CDR2 LQKENI, per germline. Trimming pared 3 bases from V and 3 bases from J, leaving 12 bases between. The CDR3 loop spans 15 amino acids. As for time point: after trial treatment. As for treatment: LDRT plus nivolumab, ipilimumab, low-dose cyclophosphamide and aspirin (RACIN trial). Covering alpha and beta chains, TRAV- and TRBV-specific primers were used for the first-strand cDNA. TCRs underwent roughly 20 PCR cycles of amplification with a constant-region primer and V-primer adapter. TCRdb reprocessed the reads via MiXCR and lists one record per CDR3 protein. The sample includes roughly 100,000 distinct CDR3 sequences, roughly 20% of them seen just once.

The receptor comes from a male donor with prostate cancer. This material consisted of PBMCs, taken after low-dose radiotherapy plus immunotherapy. V and J are TRBV18 and TRBJ1-5; D unclear. The CDR3 reads CASSPGREDNQPQHF. DNA of the CDR3: TGTGCCAGCTCACCGGGTCGGGAGGACAATCAGCCCCAGCATTTT.